The 6 T cell receptor beta chains below come from one sample, sequenced in a study of Graves' ophthalmopathy and Graves' hyperthyroidism. Using RNA transcripts, the TCR beta CDR3 regions were amplified. Investigators did first-round RT-PCR with HTBI primers, then second-round multiplex PCR. Each CDR3 protein gets one entry after TCRdb re-called the multiplex PCR reads with MiXCR. Of roughly 410,000 distinct CDR3 sequences in the sample, 15% were seen once. Sequenced: peripheral blood. All receptors come from a woman younger than 30 with stable Graves' hyperthyroidism.

This clonotype appeared many times. The genes are TRBV4-1 and TRBJ1-1; no reliable D call. The CDR3 is made up of 13 amino acids. Trimming took off 2 bases at V and 8 bases at J, with 12 bases between the two ends. Germline-derived CDR1 and CDR2 are MGHRA and YSYEKL. The CDR3 DNA sequence: TGCGCCAGCAGCCAAAGGACCCCGGCGGAAGCTTTCTTT. Translating it yields CASSQRTPAEAFF.

This chain connects TRBV6-1 to TRBJ1-1, with TRBD1 matching 9 bases. After removal of 8 bases from V and 3 bases from J, the junction contained 10 bases not matched to a gene. CDR1 and CDR2 from the germline V gene are MNHNS and SASEGT. The CDR3 extends over 15 amino acids. The CDR3 coding sequence is TGTGCCAGCGGAAAGGAAACAGGGGGCCACACTGAAGCTTTCTTT. Its translation: CASGKETGGHTEAFF.

In this sample, this clonotype turned up many times. This rearrangement joins TRBV7-2 to TRBJ1-1; D is possibly TRBD1 (6 bases). The CDR3 consists of 15 residues. Trimming removed 5 bases at V and 0 bases at J, with 13 bases between. CDR1 is SGHTA and CDR2 is FQGNSA in the germline V gene. The CDR3 DNA sequence: TGTGCCAGCAGCCTTACAGGGAGGGTGAACACTGAAGCTTTCTTT. It codes for CASSLTGRVNTEAFF.

The rearrangement links TRBV28 to TRBJ1-2, with D unclear. Between the trimmed V and J ends, which lost 8 bases and 4 bases, there was a span of 8 bases. In germline, CDR1 is MDHEN, CDR2 SYDVKM. The CDR3 length is 11 residues. The CDR3: CASQQRYGYTF. DNA of the CDR3: TGTGCCAGCCAACAGCGCTATGGCTACACCTTC.

This clonotype was seen many times. The chain carries TRBV7-4 and TRBJ1-2; the D is unclear. The germline CDR1 and CDR2 sequences are SGHVT and SQSDAQ. The CDR3 consists of 17 residues. V lost 1 base, J lost 1 base, and 16 bases lay in between. The CDR3 region has the DNA TGTGCCAGCAGCTTAGATTCCCGGCCATCAATTAACTATGGCTACACCTTC. Its protein is CASSLDSRPSINYGYTF.

Ten or more counts support this clonotype. The CDR3 nucleotides read TGTGCCAGCAGTTTGGGGGTCACCGGGGAGCTGTTTTTT. Protein product: CASSLGVTGELFF. The chain carries TRBV12-3 or TRBV12-4 and TRBJ2-2; D may correspond to TRBD1 or TRBD2 (5 bases each). The CDR3 extends over 13 amino acids. V was trimmed by 3 bases and J by 4 bases, leaving 6 bases between them.